The 16 T cell receptor beta chains below were found in one sample sequenced in a study of blood T cell repertoires in COVID-19. TCRdb's table, derived via immunoSEQ multiplex PCR, lists solely in-frame clones and lacks some. The sample lists some 89,000 clones; roughly four fifths were seen once. The sample comprised peripheral blood. All receptors derive from a woman of 80 years or more with acute or convalescent COVID-19.

The CDR3 nucleotides read TGTGCCAGCAGCCCGCCATTCGACGGGTCGCGGGATGGCTACACCTTC. Translated, it gives CASSPPFDGSRDGYTF. The rearrangement uses TRBV3-1 (or the pseudogene TRBV3-2) and TRBJ1-2, with unresolved D. The CDR3 is 16 residues long. V was clipped by 4 bases and J by 6 bases, with 21 bases between them. From germline, CDR1 is LGHDT and CDR2 YNNKEL (reference sequence).

This sequence joins TRBV5-4 and TRBJ1-1; TRBD1 matches at 7 bases. The V gene's germline CDR1 is SGHNT and CDR2 YYREEE (reference sequence). The CDR3 sequence is 14 residues long. The V and J ends lost 4 bases and 0 bases, in that order; junction bases with no gene match: 3. The CDR3: CASSTGQMNTEAFF. The CDR3 DNA reads as TGTGCCAGCAGCACGGGACAGATGAACACTGAAGCTTTCTTT.

The chain couples TRBV3-1 (or the pseudogene TRBV3-2) to TRBJ1-1; D uncertain. The CDR3 consists of 14 residues. Per germline, CDR1 LGHDT and CDR2 YNNKEL (reference sequence). V lost 0 bases and J lost 8, with 13 bases in between. CDR3 DNA: TGTGCCAGCAGCCAAGACGCCTCCTCGGGGGAAGCTTTCTTT. Protein: CASSQDASSGEAFF.

The rearrangement links TRBV6-5 to TRBJ2-1; 11 bases match TRBD1. V dropped 6 bases and J dropped 6; count of bases not matched to a gene: 7. Per germline, CDR1 MNHEY and CDR2 SVGAGI. The CDR3 loop spans 15 amino acids. CDR3 in amino acids: CASSLVGQGANEQFF. CDR3 DNA sequence: TGTGCCAGCAGCCTTGTCGGACAGGGGGCCAATGAGCAGTTCTTC.

The gene calls are TRBV5-1 and TRBJ2-5; the match to TRBD2 covers 7 bases. The germline V gene has CDR1 SGHRS and CDR2 YFSETQ. This CDR3 region has 12 residues. V shed 7 bases and J 4 bases; nucleotides not matched to a gene: 4. For the CDR3, the DNA is TGCGCCAGCGGGAGGGCGGGAGAGACCCAGTACTTC. It encodes CASGRAGETQYF.

The chain recombines TRBV24-1 with TRBJ2-3; D gene uncertain. Between the trimmed V and J ends, which lost 2 bases and 6 bases, there was a span of 8 bases. Germline values: CDR1 KGHDR, CDR2 SFDVKD. The CDR3 is 13 residues long. The CDR3 protein is CATSDSPRDTQYF. The CDR3, as DNA: TGTGCCACCAGTGATTCCCCGAGGGATACGCAGTATTTT.

The DNA of the CDR3 is TGCGCCAGCAGCAACCTGGGGACAGGGGATGGCTACACCTTC. Protein: CASSNLGTGDGYTF. The chain joins TRBV5-1 to TRBJ1-2; TRBD1 matches at 10 bases. The CDR3 runs 14 residues. With 4 bases clipped from V and 6 bases from J, the junction kept 6 bases outside the gene matches. Germline-derived CDR1 and CDR2 are SGHRS and YFSETQ.

The chain is built from TRBV10-2 and TRBJ2-1, with D tentatively TRBD2 (5 bases). V was trimmed by 7 bases and J by 4 bases, leaving 26 bases between them. The CDR3 consists of 18 residues. Germline CDR1 is WSHSY and CDR2 is SAAADI. The CDR3 nucleotides read TGCGCCAGCACCAAACGTTCGGGGTCCCCCAACTTATACAATGAGCAGTTCTTC. Amino acid sequence: CASTKRSGSPNLYNEQFF.

The rearrangement joins TRBV5-1 to TRBJ2-7, with TRBD1 matching over 11 bases. The CDR3 contains 17 residues. Germline V CDR1 and CDR2: SGHRS, YFSETQ. The junction had 9 bases not matched to a gene; V was cut back by 2 bases and J by 2 bases. CDR3 residues: CASSLSSGTGGTYEQYF. DNA of the CDR3: TGCGCCAGCAGCTTATCTTCAGGGACAGGGGGTACCTACGAGCAGTACTTC. Drawing the rest from reference TRBV5-1 and TRBJ2-7, the complete variable domain is KAGVTQTPRYLIKTRGQQVTLSCSPISGHRSVSWYQQTPGQGLQFLFEYFSETQRNKGNFPGRFSGRQFSNSRSEMNVSTLELGDSALYLCASSLSSGTGGTYEQYFGPGTRLTVT.

The chain recombines TRBV18 with TRBJ2-7; TRBD1 agrees at 12 bases. This CDR3 has 17 amino acids. Trimming cost V 3 bases and J 4 bases; bases outside gene matches: 10. Looked up from germline, CDR1 is KGHSH and CDR2 is LQKENI. The CDR3 sequence: CASSPLIPGQGAYEQYF. The CDR3 region has the DNA TGTGCCAGCTCACCCCTTATCCCGGGACAGGGGGCGTACGAGCAGTACTTC.

The V and J genes are TRBV6-5 and TRBJ2-1; 7 bases fit TRBD2. This CDR3 has 14 residues. V gave up 10 bases and J gave up 2 bases; unmatched junction bases: 8. Looked up from germline, CDR1 is MNHEY and CDR2 is SVGAGI. CDR3 DNA sequence: TGTGCCATCTCGACCGGGACTACCTACAATGAGCAGTTCTTC. It specifies CAISTGTTYNEQFF.

The chain employs TRBV7-7 and TRBJ2-2, with D maybe TRBD2 (5 bases). The V and J ends lost 5 bases and 4 bases respectively, with 17 bases between them. CDR1 SSHAT and CDR2 FNYEAQ come from the germline V gene (reference sequence). CDR3 length: 16 amino acids. The CDR3, as DNA: TGTGCCAGCAGCCCGAGTGTATCGGGAACCACCGGGGAGCTGTTTTTT. It is translated as CASSPSVSGTTGELFF.

The chain is built from TRBV7-8 and TRBJ2-2; TRBD1 aligns across 7 bases. The CDR3 length is 15 residues. CDR1 is SGHVS, CDR2 FQNEAQ, per germline. Germline trimming cut 10 bases from V and 3 bases from J; bases unmatched to any gene: 11. CDR3 nucleotides: TGTGCCACTCGTCGAGGGGGCCTTGACACCGGGGAGCTGTTTTTT. Translating it yields CATRRGGLDTGELFF.

The rearrangement links TRBV6-5 to TRBJ1-1; a weak D match, TRBD1 (6 bases). The V end was cut by 7 bases, the J end by 0 bases, with 12 bases between. In germline, CDR1 is MNHEY, CDR2 SVGAGI. The CDR3 is 14 amino acids. CDR3 sequence reads: CASTMAGVNTEAFF. The CDR3 DNA sequence: TGTGCCAGCACGATGGCAGGGGTGAACACTGAAGCTTTCTTT.

This clone has more than one count but fewer than ten. J is TRBJ2-7 and V is TRBV5-6; the D is unclear. The CDR3 consists of 13 residues. Germline V lookup: CDR1 SGHDT, CDR2 YYEEEE. Trimming cost V 0 bases and J 7 bases, with 11 bases left between them. DNA of the CDR3: TGTGCCAGCAGCTTGGCCTCCCTCGGGGAGCAGTACTTC. Its translation is CASSLASLGEQYF.

This chain links TRBV28 with TRBJ1-1; perhaps TRBD1 as D (6 bases). Germline V lookup: CDR1 MDHEN, CDR2 SYDVKM. Trimming removed 2 bases from V and 1 base from J, with 11 bases in between. The CDR3 loop spans 15 amino acids. CDR3 amino acids: CASSLGGRPNTEAFF. The CDR3 DNA follows: TGTGCCAGCAGTTTAGGGGGCAGGCCGAACACTGAAGCTTTCTTT.